This T cell receptor beta chain was found in a study of T cells in tuberculosis. In the study overall: IGRA-negative adolescents, IGRA-positive adolescents with latent tuberculosis and adults with active tuberculosis formed this South African cohort.

Study-level results: Classification accuracy was roughly 87% (AUROC roughly 0.9) with the GMM-specific repertoire.

Some clones are missing from TCRdb's copy, which holds only in-frame ones; the method was immunoSEQ multiplex PCR. In the table there are some 31,000 clones, nearly 97% of which are singletons. Notes on this clone: Its antigen remains unidentified.

This CDR3 contains 14 residues. Germline V gives CDR1 LGHNA, CDR2 YSLEER. Unmatched junction bases numbered 5, after V lost 1 base and J lost 5 bases. V gene TRBV4-3 combines with J gene TRBJ2-7; 7 positions agree with TRBD1. The sequenced sample consisted of PBMCs. The TCR comes from a donor aged 10 to 29 with latent tuberculosis or without tuberculosis infection. CDR3 DNA sequence: TGCGCCAGCAGCCAAGGTCAGGGGGTCCACGAGCAGTACTTC. This sequence encodes CASSQGQGVHEQYF.